The 27 T cell receptor beta chains reported below all come from one sample, sequenced in a study of cytomegalovirus exposure and HLA in healthy donors. Both 60 Vbeta primers and 13 Jbeta primers went into the PCR. The table came from immunoSEQ multiplex PCR; TCRdb's copy has only in-frame clones and leaves some out. This sample has about 50,000 clones, with 81% found just once. The sequencing input was PBMCs. The receptors shown here come from a boy between 10 and 17 years old in good health and CMV-seropositive.

The gene calls are TRBV5-5 and TRBJ2-2; unclear D gene. The ends were cut back, 1 base at V and 0 bases at J, with 22 bases in the middle. The germline CDR1 and CDR2 sequences are SGHKS and YYEKEE (reference sequence). The CDR3 loop spans 20 amino acids. The CDR3 coding sequence is TGTGCCAGCAGCTTGTCGGTTTTTGGGCAGTTCCTATCGAACACCGGGGAGCTGTTTTTT. Translating it yields CASSLSVFGQFLSNTGELFF.

V is TRBV15 and J is TRBJ2-2; perhaps TRBD2 as D (6 bases). Trimming removed 3 bases at V and 13 bases at J, with 21 bases between. The CDR3 is made up of 15 amino acids. The germline V gene encodes CDR1 LNHNV and CDR2 YYDKDF (reference sequence). The chain's CDR3 is CATSRTGLQPGGLFF. Here the CDR3 DNA reads TGTGCCACCAGCAGGACGGGACTGCAGCCCGGTGGGCTGTTTTTT.

This sequence joins TRBV5-1 and TRBJ2-5; TRBD1 is a possible D gene (6 bases). The CDR3 totals 14 residues. Trimming removed 1 base at V and 3 bases at J, with 10 bases between. In germline, CDR1 is SGHRS, CDR2 YFSETQ. The CDR3 DNA reads TGCGCCAGCAGCTTGCGAGGACAGAAAGAGACCCAGTACTTC. It codes for CASSLRGQKETQYF.

Only a few counts were recorded for this clone. V is TRBV10-2 and J is TRBJ2-7, with D perhaps matching TRBD2 (6 bases). Trimming took off 10 bases at V and 2 bases at J, with 15 bases between the two ends. The CDR3 is made up of 13 amino acids. CDR1 is WSHSY, CDR2 SAAADI, per germline. In DNA, the CDR3 is TGCGCCACTTTTGAGGGACTTCCCTACGAGCAGTACTTC. Its protein is CATFEGLPYEQYF.

This chain joins TRBV6-5 and TRBJ1-5; D possibly corresponds to TRBD1 (5 bases). This CDR3 comprises 16 residues. Trimming took off 4 bases at V and 0 bases at J, with 13 bases between the two ends. Germline values: CDR1 MNHEY, CDR2 SVGAGI. This CDR3 reads CASSWGEASSNQPQHF. In DNA form, the CDR3 reads TGTGCCAGCAGTTGGGGGGAAGCCAGTAGCAATCAGCCCCAGCATTTT.

This clone showed up just a few times. This chain uses TRBV7-3 with TRBJ2-5, with D unclear. There are 13 residues in the CDR3. Germline-derived CDR1 and CDR2 are SGHTA and FQGTGA. Trimming removed 4 bases from V and 4 bases from J, with 10 bases in between. CDR3 DNA: TGTGCCAGCAGCTCCAGCGTCCGAGAGACCCAGTACTTC. Translating it yields CASSSSVRETQYF.

The chain couples TRBV2 to TRBJ1-1; maybe TRBD1 (6 bases). CDR1 SNHLY and CDR2 FYNNEI come from the germline V gene. Trimming took 8 bases from V and 9 from J, leaving 22 bases between them. CDR3 length equals 14 residues. CDR3 DNA: TGTGCCAGCCTGGGATACAGGGCGTACCTAAAAGCTTTCTTT. Amino acids: CASLGYRAYLKAFF.

The chain recombines TRBV9 with TRBJ1-3; no clear D gene. The CDR3 contains 12 residues. Germline V gives CDR1 SGDLS, CDR2 YYNGEE. V lost 0 bases and J lost 9, with 7 bases in between. As DNA, the CDR3 is TGTGCCAGCAGCGTAGGTGGGAGCACCATATATTTT. It specifies CASSVGGSTIYF.

V is TRBV4-1 and J is TRBJ1-1, with a weak D call TRBD1 (6 bases). CDR3 length: 17 amino acids. Germline CDR1 MGHRA, CDR2 YSYEKL. V lost 0 bases, J lost 4 bases, and 18 bases lay in between. This CDR3 is CASSQDRVLRRGTEAFF. CDR3 DNA sequence: TGCGCCAGCAGCCAAGATCGGGTATTGCGCAGGGGCACTGAAGCTTTCTTT.

For this clone: A junction end diverges from the germline sequence, so it may reflect a read error. The gene calls are TRBV7-9 and TRBJ2-5, with TRBD1 as a possible D gene (6 bases). Germline V CDR1 and CDR2: SEHNR, FQNEAQ (reference sequence). The CDR3 contains 15 residues. CDR3 nucleotide sequence: TGTTCCAGCAGCCCCCCCACAGGGATGATCGAGACCCAGTACTTC. Amino acids: CSSSPPTGMIETQYF.

V is TRBV14 and J is TRBJ2-2; D is unresolved. Per the germline V gene, CDR1 is SGHDN and CDR2 is FVKESK. The CDR3 runs to 14 residues. Between the trimmed V and J ends, which lost 0 bases and 6 bases, there was a span of 8 bases. The CDR3 nucleotides are TGTGCCAGCAGCCAAGATTGGCTGGCCGGGGAGCTGTTTTTT. This sequence encodes CASSQDWLAGELFF.

J is TRBJ2-5 and V is TRBV11-2; 9 nucleotides align to TRBD1. This CDR3 comprises 13 residues. Germline CDR1 and CDR2: SGHAT and FQNNGV. J was trimmed by 5 bases and V by 5 bases; bases with no gene match: 3. In DNA, the CDR3 is TGTGCCAGCAGCCGCGACAGGGGGGAGACCCAGTACTTC. It codes for CASSRDRGETQYF.

The V call is TRBV7-9, the J call TRBJ2-7; tentatively, D is TRBD1 (5 bases). V lost 5 bases to trimming and J lost 0 bases, with 23 bases between them. The CDR3 extends over 18 amino acids. The V gene's germline CDR1 is SEHNR and CDR2 FQNEAQ (reference sequence). CDR3 in amino acids: CASSPVLVGRARSYEQYF. The CDR3 DNA reads as TGTGCCAGCAGCCCAGTGTTGGTGGGCAGGGCTCGCTCCTACGAGCAGTACTTC.

This chain joins TRBV7-8 and TRBJ2-5, with TRBD2 as a possible D gene (5 bases). The J call may not be correct, given that the DNA end is closer to TRBJ2-7. Per germline, CDR1 SGHVS and CDR2 FQNEAQ. This CDR3 region has 14 residues. CDR3 sequence reads: CASSLGGGLYEQYF. Written as DNA, the CDR3 is TGTGCCAGCAGCTTGGGCGGCGGGCTCTACGAGCAGTACTTC.

The chain employs TRBV6-5 and TRBJ2-7, with 9 bases identical to TRBD1. The V segment lost 2 bases and the J segment 3 bases; nucleotides outside the gene matches: 5. This CDR3 is built from 15 residues. Germline loops: CDR1 MNHEY, CDR2 SVGAGI. The CDR3 region is CASSYGTGSLYEQYF. The CDR3 bases are TGTGCCAGCAGTTACGGGACAGGGTCCCTCTACGAGCAGTACTTC.

The sample holds a few counts of this clone. The gene calls are TRBV25-1 and TRBJ2-7, with TRBD1 identical over 9 bases. This CDR3 has 15 residues. The germline gives CDR1 MGHDK, CDR2 SYGVNS. Unmatched junction bases numbered 6, after V lost 3 bases and J lost 3 bases. CDR3 sequence (DNA): TGTGCCAGCAGTGACTCGGGGACAGGGCGCTACGAGCAGTACTTC. Protein: CASSDSGTGRYEQYF.

This chain uses TRBV29-1 with TRBJ1-2; D possibly corresponds to TRBD1 (5 bases). The ends were cut back, 7 bases at V and 8 bases at J, with 20 bases in the middle. Germline-derived CDR1 and CDR2 are SQVTM and ANQGSEA. The CDR3 extends over 13 amino acids. CDR3 sequence: CSARLGVTGGYTF. The CDR3 DNA reads TGCAGCGCTAGGCTAGGGGTGACGGGCGGCTACACCTTC.

A note on this clone: Additional DNA sequences in this sample encode the identical CDR3. The rearrangement links TRBV5-5 to TRBJ1-2; 7 nucleotides align to TRBD1. Germline assignment: CDR1 SGHKS and CDR2 YYEKEE (reference sequence). This CDR3 is 16 amino acids long. Germline trimming cut 2 bases from V and 2 bases from J; bases unmatched to any gene: 9. DNA of the CDR3: TGTGCCAGCAGCTTCTTCTCGGGACAGTTCAACTATGGCTACACCTTC. As protein: CASSFFSGQFNYGYTF. Combining the CDR3 with reference TRBV5-5 and TRBJ1-2 gives the whole variable domain DAGVTQSPTHLIKTRGQQVTLRCSPISGHKSVSWYQQVLGQGPQFIFQYYEKEERGRGNFPDRFSARQFPNYSSELNVNALLLGDSALYLCASSFFSGQFNYGYTFGSGTRLTVV.

The J gene is TRBJ2-1, the V gene TRBV27; D possibly corresponds to TRBD2 (7 bases). V was shortened by 3 bases and J by 6 bases, with 12 bases between the two germline ends. From germline, CDR1 is MNHEY and CDR2 SMNVEV (reference sequence). The length of the CDR3 is 14 residues. The DNA for the CDR3 is TGTGCCAGCAGTTTGGGGGGGGCACCCAATGAGCAGTTCTTC. Its protein product is CASSLGGAPNEQFF.

The CDR3 region is CASSLLVHTQYF. The CDR3 DNA reads TGTGCCAGCAGCCTACTTGTACATACGCAGTATTTT. The rearrangement joins TRBV7-9 to TRBJ2-3; D is unclear. V was clipped by 5 bases and J by 7 bases, with 10 bases between them. This CDR3 spans 12 amino acids. CDR1 is SEHNR and CDR2 is FQNEAQ in the germline V gene (reference sequence).

The rearrangement uses TRBV10-3 and TRBJ1-4, with TRBD1 as a possible D gene (5 bases). CDR3 length equals 13 residues. The ends were cut back, 10 bases at V and 5 bases at J, with 14 bases in the middle. Looked up from germline, CDR1 is ENHRY and CDR2 is SYGVKD. The CDR3 reads CATQTAKNEKLFF. The CDR3 coding sequence is TGTGCCACTCAGACAGCAAAGAATGAAAAACTGTTTTTT.

The chain recombines TRBV10-3 with TRBJ1-2; D gene uncertain. The CDR3 contains 12 residues. Germline V CDR1 and CDR2: ENHRY, SYGVKD. Trimming took 3 bases from V and 6 from J, leaving 8 bases between them. This chain's CDR3 is CAISEITDGYTF. The CDR3 nucleotides are TGTGCCATCAGTGAAATCACGGATGGCTACACCTTC.

This clone was detected only once. The V call is TRBV7-9, the J call TRBJ2-6; 7 positions agree with TRBD1. V dropped 4 bases and J dropped 4; count of bases not matched to a gene: 7. This CDR3 contains 16 residues. The germline V gene encodes CDR1 SEHNR and CDR2 FQNEAQ (reference sequence). CDR3 loop: CASSSQTGVGANVLTF. The CDR3 DNA reads TGTGCCAGCAGCTCCCAAACAGGGGTCGGGGCCAACGTCCTGACTTTC.

CDR3 coding DNA: TGTGCCAGCAGCCGGAAGAGCGGGGTGCAAGAGACCCAGTACTTC. It translates to CASSRKSGVQETQYF. This sequence joins TRBV11-3 and TRBJ2-5; the match to TRBD2 covers 7 bases. Germline-derived CDR1 and CDR2 are SGHNT and YENEEA. The CDR3 spans 15 residues. V shed 5 bases and J 2 bases; nucleotides not matched to a gene: 8. Complete variable domain (other parts from reference TRBV11-3 and TRBJ2-5): EAGVVQSPRYKIIEKKQPVAFWCNPISGHNTLYWYLQNLGQGPELLIRYENEEAVDDSQLPKDRFSAERLKGVDSTLKIQPAELGDSAVYLCASSRKSGVQETQYFGPGTRLLVL.

The rearrangement joins TRBV7-2 to TRBJ1-1, with D unclear. V was cut by 1 base and J by 0 bases, with 9 bases left in between. This CDR3 region has 15 residues. Germline values: CDR1 SGHTA, CDR2 FQGNSA. For the CDR3, the DNA is TGTGCCAGCAGCTTAGTCGGGGAGATGAACACTGAAGCTTTCTTT. Translated: CASSLVGEMNTEAFF.

Only a few counts were recorded for this clone. The chain uses TRBV2 and TRBJ1-5; D is possibly TRBD1 (6 bases). CDR1 is SNHLY, CDR2 FYNNEI, per germline. Trimming removed 7 bases from V and 4 bases from J, with 14 bases in between. This CDR3 spans 14 amino acids. CDR3 sequence: CASTLEGGNQPQHF. The CDR3 nucleotides are TGTGCCAGCACCCTCGAGGGGGGGAATCAGCCCCAGCATTTT. Full variable domain (rest looked up from reference TRBV2 and TRBJ1-5): EPEVTQTPSHQVTQMGQEVILRCVPISNHLYFYWYRQILGQKVEFLVSFYNNEISEKSEIFDDQFSVERPDGSNFTLKIRSTKLEDSAMYFCASTLEGGNQPQHFGDGTRLSIL.

The chain recombines TRBV6-1 with TRBJ1-6; D call uncertain. Germline V lookup: CDR1 MNHNS, CDR2 SASEGT. The CDR3 sequence is 16 residues long. V lost 2 bases and J 0 bases, leaving 8 bases between the germline ends. CDR3 DNA: TGTGCCAGCAGTGAATTGGGCAGCTCCTATAATTCACCCCTCCACTTT. This codes for CASSELGSSYNSPLHF.